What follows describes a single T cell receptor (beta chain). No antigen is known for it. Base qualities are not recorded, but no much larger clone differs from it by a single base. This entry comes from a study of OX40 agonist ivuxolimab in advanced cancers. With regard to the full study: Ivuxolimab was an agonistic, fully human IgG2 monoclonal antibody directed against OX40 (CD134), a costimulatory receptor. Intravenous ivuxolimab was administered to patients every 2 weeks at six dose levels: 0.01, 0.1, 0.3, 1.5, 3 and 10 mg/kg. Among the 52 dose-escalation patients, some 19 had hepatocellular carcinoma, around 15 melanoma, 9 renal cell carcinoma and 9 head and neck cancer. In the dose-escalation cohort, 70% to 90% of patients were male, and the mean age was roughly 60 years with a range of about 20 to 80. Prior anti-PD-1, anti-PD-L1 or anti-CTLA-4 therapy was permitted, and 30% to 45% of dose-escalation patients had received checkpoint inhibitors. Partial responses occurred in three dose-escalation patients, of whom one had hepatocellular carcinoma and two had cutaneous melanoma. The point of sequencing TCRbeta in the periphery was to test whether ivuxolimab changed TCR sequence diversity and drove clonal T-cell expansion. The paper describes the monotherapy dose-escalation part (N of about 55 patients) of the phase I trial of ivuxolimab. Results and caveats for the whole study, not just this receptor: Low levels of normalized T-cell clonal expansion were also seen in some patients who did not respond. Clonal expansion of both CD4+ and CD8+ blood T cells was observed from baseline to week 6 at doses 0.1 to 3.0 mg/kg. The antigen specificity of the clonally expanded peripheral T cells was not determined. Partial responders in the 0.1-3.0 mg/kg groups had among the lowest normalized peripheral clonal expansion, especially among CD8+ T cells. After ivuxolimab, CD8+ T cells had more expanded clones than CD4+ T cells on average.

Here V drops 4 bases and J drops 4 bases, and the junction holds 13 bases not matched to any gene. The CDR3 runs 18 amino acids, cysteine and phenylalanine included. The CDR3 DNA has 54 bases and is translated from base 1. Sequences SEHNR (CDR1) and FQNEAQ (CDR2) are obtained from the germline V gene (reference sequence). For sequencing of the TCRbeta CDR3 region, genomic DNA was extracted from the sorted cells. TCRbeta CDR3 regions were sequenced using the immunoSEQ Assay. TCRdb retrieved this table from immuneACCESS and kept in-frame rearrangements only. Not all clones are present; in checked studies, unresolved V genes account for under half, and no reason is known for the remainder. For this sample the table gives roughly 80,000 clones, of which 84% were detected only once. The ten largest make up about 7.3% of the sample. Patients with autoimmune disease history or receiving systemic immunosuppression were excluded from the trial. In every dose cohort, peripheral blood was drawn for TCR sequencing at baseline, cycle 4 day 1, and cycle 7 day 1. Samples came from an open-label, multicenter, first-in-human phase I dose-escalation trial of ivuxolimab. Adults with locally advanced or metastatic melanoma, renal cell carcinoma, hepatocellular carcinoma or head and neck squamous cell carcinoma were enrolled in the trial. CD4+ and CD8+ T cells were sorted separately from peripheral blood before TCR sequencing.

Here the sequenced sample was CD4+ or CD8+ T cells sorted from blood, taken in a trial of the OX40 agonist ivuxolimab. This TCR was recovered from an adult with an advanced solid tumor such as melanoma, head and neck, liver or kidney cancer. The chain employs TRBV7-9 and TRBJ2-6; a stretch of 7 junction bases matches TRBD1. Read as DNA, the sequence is TGTGCCAGCAGCTACAAAGGGACAGCCACTCCGGGGGCCAACGTCCTGACTTTC. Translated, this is CASSYKGTATPGANVLTF.